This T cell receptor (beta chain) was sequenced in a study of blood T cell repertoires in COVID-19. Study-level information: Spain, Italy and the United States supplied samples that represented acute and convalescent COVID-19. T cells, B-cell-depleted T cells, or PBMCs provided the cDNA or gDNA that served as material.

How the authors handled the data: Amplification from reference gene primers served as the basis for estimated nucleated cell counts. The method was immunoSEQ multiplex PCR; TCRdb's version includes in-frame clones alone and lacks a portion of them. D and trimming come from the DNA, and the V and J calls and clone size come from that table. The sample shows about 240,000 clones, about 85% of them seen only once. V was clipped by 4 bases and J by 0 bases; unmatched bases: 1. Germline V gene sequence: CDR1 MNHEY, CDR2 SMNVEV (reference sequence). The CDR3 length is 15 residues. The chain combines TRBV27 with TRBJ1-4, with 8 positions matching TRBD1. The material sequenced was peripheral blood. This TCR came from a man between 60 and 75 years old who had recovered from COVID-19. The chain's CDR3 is CASSSQGATNEKLFF. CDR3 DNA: TGTGCCAGCAGTTCACAGGGGGCAACTAATGAAAAACTGTTTTTT.